The source of this T cell receptor (beta chain) is a study of shared clonotypes between healthy human individuals. General study points: Collection of samples was limited to blood; tissue repertoires likely differ.

In regard to this clone: Its specificity is not known. The same CDR3 is also encoded by other DNA sequences in this sample.

The ends were cut back, 3 bases at V and 3 bases at J, with 9 bases in the middle. The CDR3 contains 13 residues. The germline V gene has CDR1 MGHRA and CDR2 YSYEKL. The assay was immunoSEQ multiplex PCR, and TCRdb's table has in-frame clones only and misses some. Of millions of clones listed, approximately 94% were seen once; the top ten hold roughly 1%. Naive CD8 cells lacked CD45RO and underwent positive selection for CCR7, leaving out terminally differentiated effector memory CD45RA+ cells. There were no recent acute infections or vaccinations among the donors, who were healthy HIV-negative adults.

The TCR comes from a man between 18 and 29 years old in good health. Sequences were obtained from naive CD8+ T cells sorted from blood. This chain connects TRBV4-1 to TRBJ2-7, with TRBD1 as a possible D gene (6 bases). The CDR3 DNA is TGCGCCAGCAGCCAGAGGACAGACTACGAGCAGTACTTC. This gives the protein CASSQRTDYEQYF.